This T cell receptor (beta chain) was sequenced in a study of T-cell reconstitution after alpha-beta-depleted transplantation in children. Ten or more counts support this clonotype. Its antigen is not identified. Construction of the TCRbeta library involved unique molecular identifiers. TCRdb recomputed calls from the PCR reads with MiXCR, one row per CDR3 protein. The sample carries 440,000 or so distinct CDR3 sequences, 43% recorded once. Whole-study results and caveats: By one year post-transplant, T-cell counts and diversity largely arose from T cells that were newly produced. Some patients' high day-60 TCRbeta diversity was traced to surviving recipient T cells and thymic progenitors. Reportedly, roughly two months post-transplant, alpha-beta T cells arose from several hundred expanded graft clones.

Germline V CDR1 and CDR2: SQVTM, ANQGSEA. The CDR3 length is 13 residues. V was pared by 5 bases and J by 4 bases, with 14 bases between. The TCR comes from a girl aged 2 to 10 with aplastic anemia, due to receive a stem cell transplant. This rearrangement joins TRBV29-1 to TRBJ1-2, with D perhaps TRBD1 (6 bases). Sequenced here: PBMCs, sampled before TCRalphabeta/CD19-depleted stem cell transplant. The CDR3: CSVIAGASYGYTF. The CDR3 coding sequence is TGCAGCGTTATTGCAGGGGCGAGCTATGGCTACACCTTC.